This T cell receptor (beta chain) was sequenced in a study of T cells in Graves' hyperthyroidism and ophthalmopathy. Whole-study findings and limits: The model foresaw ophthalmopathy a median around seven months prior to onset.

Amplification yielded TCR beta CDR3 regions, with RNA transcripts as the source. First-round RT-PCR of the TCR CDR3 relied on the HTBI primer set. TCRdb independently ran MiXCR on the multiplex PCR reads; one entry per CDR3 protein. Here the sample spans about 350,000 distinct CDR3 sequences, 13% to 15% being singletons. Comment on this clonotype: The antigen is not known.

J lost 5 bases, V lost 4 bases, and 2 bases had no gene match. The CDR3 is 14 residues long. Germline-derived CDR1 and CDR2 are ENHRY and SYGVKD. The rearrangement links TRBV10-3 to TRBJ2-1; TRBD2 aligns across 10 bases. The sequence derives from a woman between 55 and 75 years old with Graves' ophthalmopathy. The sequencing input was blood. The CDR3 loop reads CAISGLAGDNEQFF. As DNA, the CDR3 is TGTGCCATCAGTGGGCTAGCGGGGGACAATGAGCAGTTCTTC.